This T cell receptor (beta chain) was sequenced for a study of tumor-infiltrating lymphocytes in primary liver carcinoma. Overall study results and limits: Tumor-adjacent and tumor-blood pairs shared a smaller degree of overlap than tumor region pairs. Only about 8-25% of top clones spanned all five tumor regions.

Total RNA (roughly 530 ng) served as template for TCR beta cDNA synthesis primed by a constant-region primer. A slightly modified ARM-PCR protocol with three nested multiplex PCR rounds produced these TCR beta libraries. A C-beta reverse primer and TRBV1-TRBV30 forward primers served in each of the first two PCR rounds, at approximately 10 cycles apiece. One entry per CDR3 protein results from TCRdb running MiXCR on the multiplex PCR reads. The sample has approximately 110,000 distinct CDR3 sequences; 64% are singletons. Investigators took RNA and DNA out together from 20-30 mg of unsorted bulk tissue. A remark on this clonotype: Its antigen is not known.

CDR1 and CDR2 (germline): MDHEN, SYDVKM. The CDR3 is made up of 15 amino acids. V was shortened by 5 bases and J by 6 bases, with 17 bases between the two germline ends. V gene TRBV28 combines with J gene TRBJ2-1; D tentatively fits TRBD1 or TRBD2 (5 bases each). The source is an older woman with primary liver carcinoma and hepatitis B virus infection. What was sequenced was liver tumor tissue from sampling region 3. Stated subset: tumor region T3, left-lateral pole. The CDR3: CASSLERGFINEQFF. In DNA form, the CDR3 reads TGTGCCAGCAGTCTGGAGAGGGGATTTATCAATGAGCAGTTCTTC.